The clone carrying this T cell receptor beta chain appeared a few times. CDR3 size: 16 residues. The V gene end was trimmed by 6 bases and the J gene end by 4 bases; junction bases not matched to a gene: 11. CDR1 is LNHDA and CDR2 is SQIVND in the germline V gene (reference sequence). Per the original data handling: Reference gene primer amplification gave nucleated cell count estimates. The repertoire was sequenced with immunoSEQ multiplex PCR; TCRdb's copy has only in-frame clones and lacks some. The V and J calls and the clone size are those of that table, but D and trimming were determined from the DNA. The top ten clones hold 20% to 25% of a sample with roughly 88,000 clones, around three quarters of them seen once. The data stem from a study of blood T cell repertoires in COVID-19. Background on the study: Material from acute and convalescent COVID-19 was sourced from the United States, Italy and Spain. T cells, B-cell-depleted T cells, or PBMCs supplied cDNA or gDNA.

The TCR comes from a woman in her fifties or sixties in a cohort sampled during active or convalescent COVID-19. The sequenced material came from peripheral blood. The chain couples TRBV19 to TRBJ1-1, with 10 bases that match TRBD1. The CDR3 here is CASSHGDRGGVTEAFF. CDR3 DNA sequence: TGTGCCAGTAGCCACGGGGACAGGGGCGGGGTCACTGAAGCTTTCTTT.